This T cell receptor beta chain was recovered during a study of OX40 agonist ivuxolimab in advanced cancers. The germline CDR1 and CDR2 sequences are ENHRY and SYGVKD. The CDR3 spans 14 residues. Trimming cost V 6 bases and J 4 bases, with 14 bases left between them. The assay was immunoSEQ multiplex PCR, and TCRdb's table has in-frame clones only and misses some. The table lists 14,000 or so clones, approximately 80% of them singletons. This specimen was CD4+ or CD8+ T cells sorted from blood, taken in a trial of the OX40 agonist ivuxolimab. The origin of this receptor is an adult with an advanced solid tumor such as melanoma, head and neck, liver or kidney cancer. The rearrangement uses TRBV10-3 and TRBJ2-3, with unresolved D. CDR3 nucleotide sequence: TGTGCCATCAGGGATGACTCAGAGTCAGATACGCAGTATTTT. It encodes CAIRDDSESDTQYF.